The rows below give T cell receptor beta chains drawn from one sample of a study of tumor-infiltrating lymphocytes in primary liver carcinoma. Each CDR3 protein gets one entry after TCRdb re-called the multiplex PCR reads with MiXCR. The table includes 300,000 to 350,000 distinct CDR3 sequences, approximately 65% detected once. The source material was peripheral blood. The receptors shown here come from a man between 35 and 55 years old with primary liver carcinoma and hepatitis B virus infection. CDR3s include the opening cysteine and the closing phenylalanine or tryptophan. A D gene is named only where the DNA matches it firmly. Clone size, where shown, is once, few, many, or a class for clones that have expanded.

cdr3_nt cdr3_aa j_call d_call v_call clone_size
TGTGCCGTCAGTAACGGGACGGGAGAGCAGTTCTTC CAVSNGTGEQFF TRBJ2-1 - TRBV10-3 once
TGTGCCTGGAGTCTAGCGACTAGCGGGAGAGTCGGGACCCAGTACTTC CAWSLATSGRVGTQYF TRBJ2-5 TRBD2 TRBV30 -
TGTGCCAGCAGTCTCGGACAGGTCGCTGATACGCAGTATTTT CASSLGQVADTQYF TRBJ2-3 TRBD1 TRBV12-3/TRBV12-4 many
TGTACCAGCAGCCCATCGCCCGGGACGGGGGTAAGGGAACAGTACTTC CTSSPSPGTGVREQYF TRBJ2-7 - TRBV11-2 -
TGCAGCGTTGATTGGAGCAGGGATGAGCAGTTCTTC CSVDWSRDEQFF TRBJ2-1 - TRBV29-1 -
TGTGCCAGCAGCTTGGCGCCCGAACAAGAGACCCAGTACTTC CASSLAPEQETQYF TRBJ2-5 - TRBV5-6 few
TGTGCCAGCAGGGCCGACATAGCAGCCGGCTACACCTTC CASRADIAAGYTF TRBJ1-2 - TRBV2 few
TGCGCCAGCAGCCAAGCCTTCCGGAGCTCCTACAATGAGCAGTTCTTC CASSQAFRSSYNEQFF TRBJ2-1 - TRBV4-3 many
TGCGCCAGCAGTCGAGATTGGTTCCACACCTACGAGCAGTACTTC CASSRDWFHTYEQYF TRBJ2-7 - TRBV4-1 once
TGTGCCAGCAGTCCCGGGACTAGCGGGGTTGGTTCGACCCAGTCCTTC CASSPGTSGVGSTQSF TRBJ2-5 TRBD2 TRBV28 -
TGTGCCAGCAGCGCCTCCGGGCTAGCGGGAGACGAGCAGTACTTC CASSASGLAGDEQYF TRBJ2-7 TRBD2 TRBV7-9 -
TGTGCCAGTTGTGGGGTACGGGATCAGCCCCAGCATTTT CASCGVRDQPQHF TRBJ1-5 - TRBV19 -
TGCGCCAGCAGCCAGCAGACCCCAGGGGAGACCCAGTACTTC CASSQQTPGETQYF TRBJ2-5 - TRBV4-1 few
TGTGCCAGCAGTTATCTTGCAGAGATCCAAGAGCAGTTCTTC CASSYLAEIQEQFF TRBJ2-1 - TRBV6-6 -
TGTGCCACCAGACCCGTGTTTAGGGGGTCCAGGGGTGAGCAGTACTTC CATRPVFRGSRGEQYF TRBJ2-7 - TRBV6-5 -
TGTGCCAGCAGCGTCGACCGACAATTTACTGAAGCTTTCTTT CASSVDRQFTEAFF TRBJ1-1 - TRBV7-8 many
TGTGCCGGCAGTCGACTAGCGGGAGGAGGTGAGACCCAGTACTTC CAGSRLAGGGETQYF TRBJ2-5 TRBD2 TRBV6-6 -
TGCGCTAGCAGCCAAGATCTTCCATCGTCGACACCACTCAATGAGCAGTTCTTC CASSQDLPSSTPLNEQFF TRBJ2-1 - TRBV4-3 -
TGTGCCAGCAGGCCAGTTGGAGGCGGGACTCTCAATGAGCAGTTCTTC CASRPVGGGTLNEQFF TRBJ2-1 - TRBV11-2 -
TGTGCCAGCAGCCCCGGGACTTCTTACACAGATACGCAGTATTTT CASSPGTSYTDTQYF TRBJ2-3 - TRBV5-8 -
TGTGCCAGCAGGGCCACAGGGGACGAGCAGTATTTC CASRATGDEQYF TRBJ2-7 TRBD1 TRBV11-2 -
TGTGCCAGCAGCTTAACCCCCCAGGAACAAGAGACCCAGTACTTC CASSLTPQEQETQYF TRBJ2-5 - TRBV11-2 -
TGCGCCAGCAGCCAAGCCCCCCTAGCGGGAGGGCTGTCCACCGGGGAGCTGTTTTTT CASSQAPLAGGLSTGELFF TRBJ2-2 TRBD2 TRBV4-3 many
TGTGCCAGCGGCTGGACAGGGAACGCTGAAGCTTTCTTT CASGWTGNAEAFF TRBJ1-1 TRBD1 TRBV11-2 -
TGTGCCAGCAGTTACGGAGGCAGGGGGCGCGTGGAGTTCTTC CASSYGGRGRVEFF TRBJ2-1 TRBD1 TRBV6-2/TRBV6-3 many
TGTGCCTGGAGTACCTCCGGGGTTTTGTCCACAGATACGCAGTATTTT CAWSTSGVLSTDTQYF TRBJ2-3 - TRBV30 many
TGCAGCGTTGAGATTGGGGCGGGCGAGCAGTACTTC CSVEIGAGEQYF TRBJ2-7 - TRBV29-1 many
TGTGCCAGCAGCCAGGGGTATTCCTACGAGCAGTACTTC CASSQGYSYEQYF TRBJ2-7 - TRBV5-5 -
TGTGCCAGCAGTTACGAGTGGCGGACCACAGATACGCAGTATTTT CASSYEWRTTDTQYF TRBJ2-3 - TRBV6-5 many
TGTGCCACCTCCACCATTAGCACAGATACGCAGTATTTT CATSTISTDTQYF TRBJ2-3 - TRBV12-3/TRBV12-4 many
TGTGCCAGCAGCCTAGCGAGCCTCACAGATACGCAGTATTTT CASSLASLTDTQYF TRBJ2-3 - TRBV28 -
TGCGCCAGCCAAGTTTTAGGGCGGGATGGATACGAGCAGTACTTC CASQVLGRDGYEQYF TRBJ2-7 - TRBV4-1 -
TGTGCCAGCAGCGTGACTAGCTCCGCTGTTAATGAGCAGTTCTTC CASSVTSSAVNEQFF TRBJ2-1 TRBD2 TRBV9 -
TGTGCCCACAGCAAGGGACTAGCGGGAATCTCTGAGCAGTTCTTC CAHSKGLAGISEQFF TRBJ2-1 TRBD2 TRBV11-3 once
TGTGCCAGCAGCTGGGGCTTGGCGGGGGGGAGGAATGAGCAGTTCTTC CASSWGLAGGRNEQFF TRBJ2-1 TRBD2 TRBV5-6 -
TGTGCCAGCAGCCCCCGTGGCGGTGGCTACGAGCAGTACTTC CASSPRGGGYEQYF TRBJ2-7 - TRBV11-2 -
TGTGTCAGCAACGTAGGCCTAGCGGGCGGCACAGATACGCAGTATTTT CVSNVGLAGGTDTQYF TRBJ2-3 TRBD2 TRBV9 -
TGTGCCAGTAGTAGTAAAGGGACGGGGAACACTGAAGCTTTCTTT CASSSKGTGNTEAFF TRBJ1-1 - TRBV19 -
TGTGCCAGCAGCTTGCGGACTAGCGGGGTCTCCTACGAGCAGTACTTC CASSLRTSGVSYEQYF TRBJ2-7 TRBD2 TRBV11-2 few
TGTGCCTGGGGGACAGGGGGCGACACCGGGGAGCTGTTTTTT CAWGTGGDTGELFF TRBJ2-2 TRBD1 TRBV30 -
TGTGCCATCACCGCTGACGGAAACTCCTACGAGCAGTACTTC CAITADGNSYEQYF TRBJ2-7 - TRBV10-3 -
TGCGCCAGCACCTACACCGCGGGCGCCTACGAGCAGTACTTC CASTYTAGAYEQYF TRBJ2-7 - TRBV5-1 -
TGCAGCCTACAGGGGCCCTACGAGTATTACTTC CSLQGPYEYYF TRBJ2-7 TRBD1 TRBV29-1 -
TGTACCAGCAAGTACGAGGAACCCTACGAGCAGTACTTC CTSKYEEPYEQYF TRBJ2-7 - TRBV11-2 once
TGCAGCGACGTCAACAGGGATACGCAGTACTTT CSDVNRDTQYF TRBJ2-3 - TRBV29-1 -
TGTGCCAGTAGCCCGGGACAGGGCCATGGCTACACCTTC CASSPGQGHGYTF TRBJ1-2 TRBD1 TRBV11-2 -
TGTGCCAGCAGCCAAGATAAGCCTAGCGGGGTGTCAGATATGCAGTATTTT CASSQDKPSGVSDMQYF TRBJ2-3 TRBD2 TRBV14 -